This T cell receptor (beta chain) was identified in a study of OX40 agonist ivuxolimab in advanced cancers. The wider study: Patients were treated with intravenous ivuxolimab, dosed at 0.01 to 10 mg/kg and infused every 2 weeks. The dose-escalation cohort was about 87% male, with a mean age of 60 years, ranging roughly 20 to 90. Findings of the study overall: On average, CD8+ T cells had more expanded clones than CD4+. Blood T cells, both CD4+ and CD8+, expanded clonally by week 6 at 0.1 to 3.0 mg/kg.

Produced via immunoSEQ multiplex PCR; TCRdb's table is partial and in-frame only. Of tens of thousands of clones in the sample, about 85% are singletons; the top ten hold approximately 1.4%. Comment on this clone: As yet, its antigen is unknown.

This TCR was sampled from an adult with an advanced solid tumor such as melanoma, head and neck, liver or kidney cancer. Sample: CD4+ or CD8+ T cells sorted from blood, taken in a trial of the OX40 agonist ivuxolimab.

In DNA form, the CDR3 reads TGTGCCAGCTCACCGGGCCTTACCCACGAGCAGTACTTC. Protein sequence: CASSPGLTHEQYF. The rearrangement links TRBV18 to TRBJ2-7; D call uncertain. The CDR3 has 13 amino acids. Trimming took 3 bases from V and 5 from J, leaving 11 bases between them. CDR1 KGHSH and CDR2 LQKENI come from the germline V gene.